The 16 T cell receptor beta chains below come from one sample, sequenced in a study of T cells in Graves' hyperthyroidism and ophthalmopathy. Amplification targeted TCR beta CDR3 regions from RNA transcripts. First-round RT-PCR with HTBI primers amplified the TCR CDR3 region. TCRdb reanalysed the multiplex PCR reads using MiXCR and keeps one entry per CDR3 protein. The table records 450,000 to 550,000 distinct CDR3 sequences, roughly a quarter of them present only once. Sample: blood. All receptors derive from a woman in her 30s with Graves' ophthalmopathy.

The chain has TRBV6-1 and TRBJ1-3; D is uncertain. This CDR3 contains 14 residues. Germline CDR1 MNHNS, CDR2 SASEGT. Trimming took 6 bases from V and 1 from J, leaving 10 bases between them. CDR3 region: CASRADTSGNTIYF. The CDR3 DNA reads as TGTGCCAGCAGAGCCGACACGTCTGGAAACACCATATATTTT.

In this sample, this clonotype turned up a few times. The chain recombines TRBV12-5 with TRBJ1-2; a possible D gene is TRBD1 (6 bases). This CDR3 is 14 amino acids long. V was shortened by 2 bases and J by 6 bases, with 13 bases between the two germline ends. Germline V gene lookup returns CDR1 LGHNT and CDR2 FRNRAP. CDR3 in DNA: TGTGCTAGTGGTTTGTACGGGACACCCCATGGCTACACCTTC. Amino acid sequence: CASGLYGTPHGYTF.

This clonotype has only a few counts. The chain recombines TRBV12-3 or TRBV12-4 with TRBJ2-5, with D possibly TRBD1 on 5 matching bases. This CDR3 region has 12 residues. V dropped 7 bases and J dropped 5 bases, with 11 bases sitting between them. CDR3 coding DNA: TGTGCCAGCAAATCAGGGCGGGAGACCCAGTACTTC. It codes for CASKSGRETQYF.

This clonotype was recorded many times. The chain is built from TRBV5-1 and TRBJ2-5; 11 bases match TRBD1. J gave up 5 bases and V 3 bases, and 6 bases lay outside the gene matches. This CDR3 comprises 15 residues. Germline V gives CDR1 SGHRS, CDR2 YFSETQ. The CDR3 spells CASSWTGGQVETQYF. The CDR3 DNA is TGCGCCAGCAGCTGGACAGGGGGCCAGGTGGAGACCCAGTACTTC.

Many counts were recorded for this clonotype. For the CDR3, the DNA is TGTGCCAGCAGTCACCGGACAGGGGATCAGCCCCAGCATTTT. It yields the protein CASSHRTGDQPQHF. The chain recombines TRBV6-5 with TRBJ1-5; 9 nucleotides line up with TRBD1. The CDR3 consists of 14 residues. Germline V gene data show CDR1 as MNHEY and CDR2 as SVGAGI. The V and J ends lost 5 bases and 5 bases, in that order; junction bases with no gene match: 4.

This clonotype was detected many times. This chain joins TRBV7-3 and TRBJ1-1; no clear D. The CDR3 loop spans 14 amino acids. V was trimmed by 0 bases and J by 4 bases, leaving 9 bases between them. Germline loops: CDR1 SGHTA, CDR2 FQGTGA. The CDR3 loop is CASSLTDGPTEAFF. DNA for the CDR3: TGTGCCAGCAGCTTAACGGACGGACCCACTGAAGCTTTCTTT.

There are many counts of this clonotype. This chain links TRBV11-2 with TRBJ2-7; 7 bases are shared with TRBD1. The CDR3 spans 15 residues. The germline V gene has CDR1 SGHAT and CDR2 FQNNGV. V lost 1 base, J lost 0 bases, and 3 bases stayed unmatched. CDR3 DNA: TGTGCCAGCAGCTTAGGACAGGGCTACTCCTACGAGCAGTACTTC. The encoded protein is CASSLGQGYSYEQYF.

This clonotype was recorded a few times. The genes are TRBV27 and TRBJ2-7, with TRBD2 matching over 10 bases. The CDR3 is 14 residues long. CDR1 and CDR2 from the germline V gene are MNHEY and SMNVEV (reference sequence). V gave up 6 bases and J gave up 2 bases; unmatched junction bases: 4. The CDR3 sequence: CASSLAGDTYEQYF. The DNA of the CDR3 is TGTGCCAGCAGCCTAGCGGGGGATACCTACGAGCAGTACTTC.

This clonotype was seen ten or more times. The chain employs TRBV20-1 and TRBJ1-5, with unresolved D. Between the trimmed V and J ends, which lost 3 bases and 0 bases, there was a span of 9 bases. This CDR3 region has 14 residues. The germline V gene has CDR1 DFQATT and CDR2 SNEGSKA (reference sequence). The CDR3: CSASDALSNQPQHF. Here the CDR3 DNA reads TGCAGTGCTAGTGACGCCCTTAGCAATCAGCCCCAGCATTTT.

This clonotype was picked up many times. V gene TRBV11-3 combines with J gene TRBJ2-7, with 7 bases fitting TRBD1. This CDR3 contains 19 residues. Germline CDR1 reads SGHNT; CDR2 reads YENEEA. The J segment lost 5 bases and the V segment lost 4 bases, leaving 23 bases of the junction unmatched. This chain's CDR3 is CASSSWVGERGPRRDEQYF. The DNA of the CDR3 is TGTGCCAGCAGCTCGTGGGTAGGGGAGAGGGGGCCACGAAGGGACGAGCAGTACTTC.

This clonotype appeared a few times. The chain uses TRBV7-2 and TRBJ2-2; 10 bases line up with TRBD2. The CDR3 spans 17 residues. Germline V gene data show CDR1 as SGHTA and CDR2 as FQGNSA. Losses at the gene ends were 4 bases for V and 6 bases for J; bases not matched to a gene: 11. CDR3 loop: CASSSLSSGSGAGELFF. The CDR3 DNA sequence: TGTGCCAGCAGCTCCCTTTCTAGCGGGAGTGGAGCCGGGGAGCTGTTTTTT.

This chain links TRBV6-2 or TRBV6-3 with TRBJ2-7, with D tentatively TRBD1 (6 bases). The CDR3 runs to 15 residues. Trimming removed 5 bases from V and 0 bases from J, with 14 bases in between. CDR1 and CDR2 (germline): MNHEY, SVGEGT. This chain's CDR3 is CASSPFRGGSYEQYF. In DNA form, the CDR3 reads TGTGCCAGCAGTCCGTTCAGGGGCGGCTCCTACGAGCAGTACTTC.

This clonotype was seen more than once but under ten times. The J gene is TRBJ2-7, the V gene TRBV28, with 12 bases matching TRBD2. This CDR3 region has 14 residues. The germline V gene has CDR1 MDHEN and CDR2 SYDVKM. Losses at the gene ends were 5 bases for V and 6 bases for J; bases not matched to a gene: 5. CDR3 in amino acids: CASSPGLAGSEQYF. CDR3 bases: TGTGCCAGCAGTCCCGGACTAGCGGGAAGCGAGCAGTACTTC. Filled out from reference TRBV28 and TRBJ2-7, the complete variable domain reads DVKVTQSSRYLVKRTGEKVFLECVQDMDHENMFWYRQDPGLGLRLIYFSYDVKMKEKGDIPEGYSVSREKKERFSLILESASTNQTSMYLCASSPGLAGSEQYFGPGTRLTVT.

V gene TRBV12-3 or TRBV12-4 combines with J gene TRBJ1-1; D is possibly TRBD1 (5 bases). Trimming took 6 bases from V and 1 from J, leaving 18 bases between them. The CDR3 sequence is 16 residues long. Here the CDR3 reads CASSPHAGGRNTEAFF. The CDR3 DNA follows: TGTGCCAGCAGCCCCCACGCGGGGGGTCGGAACACTGAAGCTTTCTTT.

The CDR3 here is CASSYSRNIQYF. The CDR3 bases are TGTGCCAGCAGCTACAGTAGAAACATTCAGTACTTC. The V gene is TRBV11-2, the J gene TRBJ2-4; D gene ambiguous. V lost 4 bases, J lost 6 bases, and 7 bases lay in between. CDR1 is SGHAT, CDR2 FQNNGV, per germline. CDR3 size: 12 residues.

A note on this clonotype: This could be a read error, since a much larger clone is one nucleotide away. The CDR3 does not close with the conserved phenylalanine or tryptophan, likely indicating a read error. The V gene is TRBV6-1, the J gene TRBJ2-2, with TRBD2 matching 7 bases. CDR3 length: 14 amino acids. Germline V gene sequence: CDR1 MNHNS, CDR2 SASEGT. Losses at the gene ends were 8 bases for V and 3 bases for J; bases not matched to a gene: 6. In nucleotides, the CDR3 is TGTGCCAGCGGGAGGGACCCACACACCGGGGAGCTGTTTTTG. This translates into CASGRDPHTGELFL.